Given below is one TCR beta chain in context. The antigen remains undetermined. This entry belongs to a study of T cells in Graves' hyperthyroidism and ophthalmopathy. Not enrolled were patients with uncontrolled infection, other autoimmune disease, pregnancy or lactation. For the diagnoses, clinical symptoms, serum thyroxine and TRAb, thyroid ultrasound and orbital computed tomography were used. The study, taken as a whole, reports: Appearing also in blood were most of the thyroid clonotypes expanded above 0.001.

The source material, RNA transcripts, was used to amplify TCR beta CDR3 regions. First-round RT-PCR with HTBI primers amplified the TCR CDR3 region. TCRdb processed the multiplex PCR reads anew with MiXCR; each CDR3 protein has one entry. The sample lists around 700,000 distinct CDR3 sequences, around 19% occurring once. The clonotype originates from a woman between 45 and 65 years old with Graves' hyperthyroidism that later progressed to Graves' ophthalmopathy. Sequencing was carried out using blood.

CDR3 in DNA: TGTGCCAGCAGCCAAGGGTTCGGGAACCCCCCCTACAATGAGCAGTTCTTC. Translation gives CASSQGFGNPPYNEQFF. The chain combines TRBV3-1 with TRBJ2-1, with D perhaps matching TRBD2 (5 bases). With 1 base removed from V and 2 bases from J, the gap between germline ends came to 15 bases. The CDR3 loop spans 17 amino acids. Germline CDR1 is LGHDT and CDR2 is YNNKEL (reference sequence).